The clone carrying this T cell receptor (beta chain) was seen only a few times. Looked up from germline, CDR1 is LNHNV and CDR2 is YYDKDF (reference sequence). The V end was cut by 1 base, the J end by 4 bases, with 15 bases between. The CDR3 has 16 residues. Repertoires were generated with immunoSEQ multiplex PCR, while TCRdb's copy carries only in-frame clones and drops some. This table has around 58,000 clones, 87% appearing once. This sample is drawn from a study of OX40 agonist ivuxolimab in advanced cancers. Study summary: Patients with hepatocellular carcinoma, melanoma, renal cell or head and neck cancer made up the dose-escalation patients. In three patients, partial responses were observed, one with hepatocellular carcinoma and two with cutaneous melanoma.

Sequences were derived from CD4+ or CD8+ T cells sorted from blood, sampled in a trial of the OX40 agonist ivuxolimab. V gene TRBV15 combines with J gene TRBJ2-3; TRBD1 might be the D (5 bases). This sequence was found in an adult with an advanced solid tumor such as melanoma, head and neck, liver or kidney cancer. The CDR3 DNA reads as TGTGCCACCAGCAGAGTGGGGCCTAATTATCCAGATACGCAGTATTTT. It translates to CATSRVGPNYPDTQYF. The whole variable domain, remainder taken from reference TRBV15 and TRBJ2-3, is DAMVIQNPRYQVTQFGKPVTLSCSQTLNHNVMYWYQQKSSQAPKLLFHYYDKDFNNEADTPDNFQSRRPNTSFCFLDIRSPGLGDTAMYLCATSRVGPNYPDTQYFGPGTRLTVL.